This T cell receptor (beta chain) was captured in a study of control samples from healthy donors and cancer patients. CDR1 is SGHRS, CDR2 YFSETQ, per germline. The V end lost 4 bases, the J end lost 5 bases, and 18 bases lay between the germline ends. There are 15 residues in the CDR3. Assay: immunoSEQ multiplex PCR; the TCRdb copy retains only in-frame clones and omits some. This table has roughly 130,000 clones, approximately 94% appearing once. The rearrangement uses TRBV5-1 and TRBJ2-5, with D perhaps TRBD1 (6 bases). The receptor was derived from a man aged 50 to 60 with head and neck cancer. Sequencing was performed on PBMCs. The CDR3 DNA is TGCGCCAGCAGCGCAGCCGGGACACGACGTGAGACCCAGTACTTC. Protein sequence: CASSAAGTRRETQYF. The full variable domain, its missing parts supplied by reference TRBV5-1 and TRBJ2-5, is KAGVTQTPRYLIKTRGQQVTLSCSPISGHRSVSWYQQTPGQGLQFLFEYFSETQRNKGNFPGRFSGRQFSNSRSEMNVSTLELGDSALYLCASSAAGTRRETQYFGPGTRLLVL.